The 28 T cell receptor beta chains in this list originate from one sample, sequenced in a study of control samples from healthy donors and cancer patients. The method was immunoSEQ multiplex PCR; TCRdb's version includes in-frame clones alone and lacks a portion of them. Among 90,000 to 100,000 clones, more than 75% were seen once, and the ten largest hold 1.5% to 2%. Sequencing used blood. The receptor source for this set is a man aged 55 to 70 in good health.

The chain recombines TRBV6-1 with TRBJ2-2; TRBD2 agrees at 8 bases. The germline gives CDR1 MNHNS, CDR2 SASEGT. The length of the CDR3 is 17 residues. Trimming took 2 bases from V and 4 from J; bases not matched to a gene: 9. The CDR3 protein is CASSERPGSGGTGELFF. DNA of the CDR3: TGTGCCAGCAGTGAACGCCCAGGGAGCGGGGGCACCGGGGAGCTGTTTTTT.

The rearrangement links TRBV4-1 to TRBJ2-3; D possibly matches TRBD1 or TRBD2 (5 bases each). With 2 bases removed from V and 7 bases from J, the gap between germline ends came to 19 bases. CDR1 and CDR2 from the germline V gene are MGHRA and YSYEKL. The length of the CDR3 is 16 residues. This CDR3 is CASSQFPGPSPNTQYF. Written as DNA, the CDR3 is TGCGCCAGCAGCCAATTCCCGGGACCTAGTCCAAATACGCAGTATTTT.

The CDR3 loop is CASRGGGSSYNSPLHF. CDR3 sequence (DNA): TGTGCCAGCAGAGGCGGAGGGAGCTCCTATAATTCACCCCTCCACTTT. V and J are TRBV27 and TRBJ1-6, with unresolved D. Germline assignment: CDR1 MNHEY and CDR2 SMNVEV (reference sequence). The CDR3 length is 16 residues. V shed 6 bases and J shed 0 bases, with 12 bases lying between them.

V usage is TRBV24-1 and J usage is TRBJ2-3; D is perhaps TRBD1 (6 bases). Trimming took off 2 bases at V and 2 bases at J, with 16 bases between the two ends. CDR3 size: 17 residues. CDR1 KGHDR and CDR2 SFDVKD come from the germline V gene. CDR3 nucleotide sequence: TGTGCCACCAGTGATTCCCGGGCAGGGGCCCTCACAGATACGCAGTATTTT. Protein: CATSDSRAGALTDTQYF.

The CDR3 loop is CASSVGTGNYGYTF. The CDR3 DNA is TGTGCCAGCAGCGTAGGGACAGGGAACTATGGCTACACCTTC. The chain uses TRBV9 and TRBJ1-2, with 8 bases fitting TRBD1. The CDR3 has 14 amino acids. Germline values: CDR1 SGDLS, CDR2 YYNGEE. After removal of 0 bases from V and 2 bases from J, the junction contained 0 bases not matched to a gene.

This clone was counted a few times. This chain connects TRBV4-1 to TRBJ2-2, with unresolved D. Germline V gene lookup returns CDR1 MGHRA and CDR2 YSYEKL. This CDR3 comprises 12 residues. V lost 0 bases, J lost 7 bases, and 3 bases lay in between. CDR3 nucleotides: TGCGCCAGCAGCCAAGACATCGGGGAGCTGTTTTTT. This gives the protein CASSQDIGELFF.

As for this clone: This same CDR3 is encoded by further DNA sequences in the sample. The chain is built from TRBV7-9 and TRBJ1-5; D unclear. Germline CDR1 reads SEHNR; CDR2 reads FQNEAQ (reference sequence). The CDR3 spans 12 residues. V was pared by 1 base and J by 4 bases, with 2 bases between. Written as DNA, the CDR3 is TGTGCCAGCAGCTTAGATAATCAGCCCCAGCATTTT. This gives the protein CASSLDNQPQHF.

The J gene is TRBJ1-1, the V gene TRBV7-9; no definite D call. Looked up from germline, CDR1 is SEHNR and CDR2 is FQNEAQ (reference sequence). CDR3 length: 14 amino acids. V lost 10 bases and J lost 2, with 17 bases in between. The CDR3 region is CATNYGSDNTEAFF. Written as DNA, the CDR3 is TGTGCCACCAACTACGGCAGTGATAACACTGAAGCTTTCTTT.

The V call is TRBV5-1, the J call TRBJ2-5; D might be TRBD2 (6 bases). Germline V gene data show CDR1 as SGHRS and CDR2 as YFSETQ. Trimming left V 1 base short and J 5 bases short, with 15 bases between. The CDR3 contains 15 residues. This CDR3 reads CASSLNAGTPETQYF. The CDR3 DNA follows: TGCGCCAGCAGCTTGAATGCGGGGACCCCCGAGACCCAGTACTTC.

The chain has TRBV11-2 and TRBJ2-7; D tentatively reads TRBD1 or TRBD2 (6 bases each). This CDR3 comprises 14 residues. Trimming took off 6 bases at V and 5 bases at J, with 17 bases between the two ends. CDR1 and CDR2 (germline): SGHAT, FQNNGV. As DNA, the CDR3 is TGTGCCAGCAGACCTTCGGGGGCGATAAACGAGCAGTACTTC. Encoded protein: CASRPSGAINEQYF.

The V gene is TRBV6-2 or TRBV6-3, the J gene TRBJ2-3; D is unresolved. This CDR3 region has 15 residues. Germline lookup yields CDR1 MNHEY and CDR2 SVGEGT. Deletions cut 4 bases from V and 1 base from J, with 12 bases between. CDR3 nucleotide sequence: TGTGCCAGCAGTTTCATAGCCCTTGGCACAGATACGCAGTATTTT. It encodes CASSFIALGTDTQYF.

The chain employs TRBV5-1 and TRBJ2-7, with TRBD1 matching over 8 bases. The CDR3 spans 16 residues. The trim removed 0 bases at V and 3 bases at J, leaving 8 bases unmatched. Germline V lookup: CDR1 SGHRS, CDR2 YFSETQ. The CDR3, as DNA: TGCGCCAGCAGCTTGGCCGGGCAGGGGGCCTACTACGAGCAGTACTTC. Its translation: CASSLAGQGAYYEQYF. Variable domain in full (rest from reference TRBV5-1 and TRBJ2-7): KAGVTQTPRYLIKTRGQQVTLSCSPISGHRSVSWYQQTPGQGLQFLFEYFSETQRNKGNFPGRFSGRQFSNSRSEMNVSTLELGDSALYLCASSLAGQGAYYEQYFGPGTRLTVT.

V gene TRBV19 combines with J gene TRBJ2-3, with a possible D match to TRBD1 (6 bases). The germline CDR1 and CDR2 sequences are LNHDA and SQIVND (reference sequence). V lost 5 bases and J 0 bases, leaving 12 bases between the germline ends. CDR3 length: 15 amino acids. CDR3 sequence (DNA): TGTGCCAGTAGTCCTGAGGGGGTTAGCACAGATACGCAGTATTTT. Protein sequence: CASSPEGVSTDTQYF.

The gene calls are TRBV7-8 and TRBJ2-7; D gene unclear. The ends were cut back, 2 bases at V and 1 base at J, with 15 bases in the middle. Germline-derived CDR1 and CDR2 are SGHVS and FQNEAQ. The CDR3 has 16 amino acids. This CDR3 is CASSLRLEEISYEQYF. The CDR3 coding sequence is TGTGCCAGCAGCTTACGACTGGAAGAGATATCCTACGAGCAGTACTTC.

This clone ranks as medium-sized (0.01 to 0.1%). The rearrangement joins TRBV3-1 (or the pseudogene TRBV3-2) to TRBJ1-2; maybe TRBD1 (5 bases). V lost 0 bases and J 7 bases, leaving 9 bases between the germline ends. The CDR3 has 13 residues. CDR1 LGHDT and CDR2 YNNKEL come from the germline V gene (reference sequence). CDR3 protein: CASSQESGGGYTF. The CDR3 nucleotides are TGTGCCAGCAGCCAAGAGTCCGGGGGTGGCTACACCTTC.

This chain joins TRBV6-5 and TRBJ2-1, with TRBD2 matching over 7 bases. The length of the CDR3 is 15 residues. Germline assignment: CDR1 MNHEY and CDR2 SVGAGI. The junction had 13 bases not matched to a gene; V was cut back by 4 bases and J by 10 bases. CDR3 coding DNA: TGTGCCAGCAGTTCGCTGGGGGGGGATTATTTAGAGCAGTTCTTC. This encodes CASSSLGGDYLEQFF.

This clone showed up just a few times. CDR3 protein: CASSVADRGGYTEAFF. The CDR3 nucleotides read TGTGCCAGCAGCGTAGCTGACAGGGGTGGTTACACTGAAGCTTTCTTT. The chain recombines TRBV9 with TRBJ1-1, with TRBD1 matching 8 bases. The V gene end was trimmed by 0 bases and the J gene end by 3 bases; junction bases not matched to a gene: 7. Per the germline V gene, CDR1 is SGDLS and CDR2 is YYNGEE. This CDR3 region has 16 residues.

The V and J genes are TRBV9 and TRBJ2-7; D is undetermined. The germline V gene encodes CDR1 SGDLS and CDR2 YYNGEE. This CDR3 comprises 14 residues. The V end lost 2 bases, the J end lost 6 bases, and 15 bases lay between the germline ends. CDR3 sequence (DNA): TGTGCCAGCAGCGTGACGCAGGCAACCGGCGAGCAGTACTTC. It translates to CASSVTQATGEQYF.

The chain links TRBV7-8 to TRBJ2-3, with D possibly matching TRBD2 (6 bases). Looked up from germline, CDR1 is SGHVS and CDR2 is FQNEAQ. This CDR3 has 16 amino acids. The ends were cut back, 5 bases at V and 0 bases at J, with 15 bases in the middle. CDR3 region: CASSPLRGFSTDTQYF. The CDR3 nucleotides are TGTGCCAGCAGCCCACTTCGGGGGTTCAGCACAGATACGCAGTATTTT.

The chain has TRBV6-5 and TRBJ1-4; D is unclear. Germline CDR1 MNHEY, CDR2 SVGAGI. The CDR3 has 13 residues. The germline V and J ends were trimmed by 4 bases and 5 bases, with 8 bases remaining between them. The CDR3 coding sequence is TGTGCCAGCAGTTCTATGCTAAATGAAAAACTGTTTTTT. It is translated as CASSSMLNEKLFF.

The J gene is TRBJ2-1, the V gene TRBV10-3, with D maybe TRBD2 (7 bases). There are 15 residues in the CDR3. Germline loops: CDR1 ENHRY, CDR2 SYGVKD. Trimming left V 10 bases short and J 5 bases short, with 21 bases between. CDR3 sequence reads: CATGLPRGADNEQFF. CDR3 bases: TGTGCCACCGGACTACCCCGGGGGGCTGACAATGAGCAGTTCTTC.

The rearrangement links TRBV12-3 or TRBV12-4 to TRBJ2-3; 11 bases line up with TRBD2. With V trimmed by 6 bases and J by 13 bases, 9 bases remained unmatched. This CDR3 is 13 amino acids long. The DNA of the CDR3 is TGTGCCAGCAGCCTCCTTAGCGGGGGGGCCGAGTATTTT. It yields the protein CASSLLSGGAEYF.

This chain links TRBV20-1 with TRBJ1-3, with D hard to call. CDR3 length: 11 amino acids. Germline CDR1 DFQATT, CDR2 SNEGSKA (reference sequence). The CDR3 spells CSSGSAYGIYF. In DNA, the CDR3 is TGCAGCTCTGGGAGTGCTTACGGCATATATTTT.

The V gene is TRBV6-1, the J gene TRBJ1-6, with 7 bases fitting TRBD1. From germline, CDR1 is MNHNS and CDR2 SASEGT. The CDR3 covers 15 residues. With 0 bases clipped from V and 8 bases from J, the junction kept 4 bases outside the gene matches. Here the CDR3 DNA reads TGTGCCAGCAGTGAAGCGCAGGGGGGATATTCACCCCTCCACTTT. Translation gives CASSEAQGGYSPLHF.

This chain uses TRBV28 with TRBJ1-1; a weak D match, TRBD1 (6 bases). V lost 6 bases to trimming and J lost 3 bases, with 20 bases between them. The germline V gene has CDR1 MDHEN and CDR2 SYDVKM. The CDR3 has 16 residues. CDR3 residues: CASSYTRLGADTEAFF. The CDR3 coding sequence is TGTGCCAGCAGCTATACCCGACTGGGGGCGGACACTGAAGCTTTCTTT.

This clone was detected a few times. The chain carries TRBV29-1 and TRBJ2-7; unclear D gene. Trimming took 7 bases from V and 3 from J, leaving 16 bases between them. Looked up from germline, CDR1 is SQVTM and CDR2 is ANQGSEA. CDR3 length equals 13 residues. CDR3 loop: CSAGVGGSYEQYF. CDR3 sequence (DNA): TGCAGCGCCGGAGTAGGCGGTAGCTACGAGCAGTACTTC.

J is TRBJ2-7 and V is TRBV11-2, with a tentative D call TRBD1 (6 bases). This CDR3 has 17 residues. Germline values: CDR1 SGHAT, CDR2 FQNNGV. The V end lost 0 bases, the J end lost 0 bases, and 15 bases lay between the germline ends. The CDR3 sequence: CASSLDYRQASSYEQYF. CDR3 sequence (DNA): TGTGCCAGCAGCTTAGATTATCGACAGGCTAGCTCCTACGAGCAGTACTTC.

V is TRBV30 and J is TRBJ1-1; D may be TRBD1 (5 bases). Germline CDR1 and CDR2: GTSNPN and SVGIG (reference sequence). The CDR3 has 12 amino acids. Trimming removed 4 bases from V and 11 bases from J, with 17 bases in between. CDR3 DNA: TGTGCCTGGAACCCCGGCGGGGGTGGCGCTTTCTTT. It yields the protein CAWNPGGGGAFF.